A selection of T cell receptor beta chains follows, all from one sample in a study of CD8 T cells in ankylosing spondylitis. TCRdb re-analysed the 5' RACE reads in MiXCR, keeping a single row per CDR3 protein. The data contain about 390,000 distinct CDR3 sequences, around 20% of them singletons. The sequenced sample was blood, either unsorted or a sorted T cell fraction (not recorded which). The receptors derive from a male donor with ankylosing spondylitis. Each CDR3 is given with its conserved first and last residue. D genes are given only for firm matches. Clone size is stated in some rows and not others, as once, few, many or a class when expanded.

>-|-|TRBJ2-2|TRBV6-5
TGTGCCAGCAGTTACACAGACAGAGTAATGAACACCGGGGAGCTGTTTTTT
CASSYTDRVMNTGELFF
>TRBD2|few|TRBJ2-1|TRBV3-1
TGTGCCAGCAGCCAAGACCCGACTAGCGGGGCTAACAATGAGCAGTTCTTC
CASSQDPTSGANNEQFF
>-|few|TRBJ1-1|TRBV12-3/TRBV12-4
TGTGCCAGCAGGAACGGCCCCTCGAACACTGAAGCTTTCTTT
CASRNGPSNTEAFF
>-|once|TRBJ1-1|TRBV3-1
TGTGCCAGCAGCCAAGAGGCGGACACTGAAGCTTTCTTT
CASSQEADTEAFF
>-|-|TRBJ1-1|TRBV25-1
TGTGCCAGCAATCCGGGCCACATGAACACTGAAGCTTTCTTT
CASNPGHMNTEAFF
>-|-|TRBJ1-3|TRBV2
TGTGCCAGCAGTGAAGGAGGAAACACCATATATTTT
CASSEGGNTIYF
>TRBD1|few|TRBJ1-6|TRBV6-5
TGTGCCAGCAGTTATGGGACAGGGGTGGGAGGGTCACCCCTCCACTTT
CASSYGTGVGGSPLHF
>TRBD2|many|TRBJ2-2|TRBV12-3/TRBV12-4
TGTGCCAGCAGTCGCGGACTAGCGGGAGTCGGGGAGCTGTTTTTT
CASSRGLAGVGELFF
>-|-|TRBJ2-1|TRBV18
TGTGCCAGCTCACCCCGGGTAGCGGACTACAATGAGCAGTTCTTC
CASSPRVADYNEQFF
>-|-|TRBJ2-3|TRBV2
TGTGCCAGCAGTGAAGCGCTATTCACAGATACGCAGTATTTT
CASSEALFTDTQYF
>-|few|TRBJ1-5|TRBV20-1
TGCAGTGCTAGAGTAAGGGGGATCGGTAATCAGCCCCAGCATTTT
CSARVRGIGNQPQHF
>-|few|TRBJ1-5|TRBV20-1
TGCAGTGCTAGAGATTTTGGTCGGTCGGGCAATCAGCCCCAGCATTTT
CSARDFGRSGNQPQHF
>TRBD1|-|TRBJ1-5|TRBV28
TGTGCCAGCAGAAGGGACAGAAATAGCAATCAGCCCCAGCATTTT
CASRRDRNSNQPQHF
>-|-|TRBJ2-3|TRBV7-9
TGTGCCAGCAGCCCCCGCGGGGACCCAGATACGCAGTATTTT
CASSPRGDPDTQYF
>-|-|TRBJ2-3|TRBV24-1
TGTGCCACCGATAACAGGGAGGGGAACACAGATACGCAGTATTTT
CATDNREGNTDTQYF